The clone carrying this TCR beta chain appeared a few times. This specimen comes from a study of blood T cell repertoires in COVID-19. Germline lookup yields CDR1 WNHNN and CDR2 SYGVQD (reference sequence). The CDR3 is 16 amino acids. V was cut by 3 bases and J by 5 bases, with 16 bases left in between. Produced via immunoSEQ multiplex PCR; TCRdb's table is partial and in-frame only. The profile covers a few hundred thousand clones, with roughly 89% appearing a single time and around 4.6% taken by the ten largest. The chain recombines TRBV10-1 with TRBJ2-2; no definite D call. The material sequenced was peripheral blood. This TCR derives from a woman aged 35 to 49 who had recovered from COVID-19. This CDR3 is CASSDPRPGTTGELFF. For the CDR3, the DNA is TGCGCCAGCAGTGACCCCCGCCCAGGTACTACCGGGGAGCTGTTTTTT.